Shown below are 14 T cell receptor beta chains from a single sample sequenced in a study of regulatory T cells in long-lasting Graves disease. iRepertoire HTBI primers and Arm-PCR of CDR3 regions built TCR beta libraries. MiXCR was run by TCRdb on the multiplex PCR reads, yielding one entry per CDR3 protein. The sample includes 450,000 to 500,000 distinct CDR3 sequences, around 15% of them seen just once. As to time point: newly diagnosed GD, antithyroid drugs for less than 3 months. Scientists built the TCR library using RNA that was extracted from PBMCs. This sample also appeared in a second study, on T cells in Graves' hyperthyroidism and ophthalmopathy.

The sample consisted of peripheral blood mononuclear cells (PBMCs), taken at new diagnosis, from a patient treated with antithyroid drugs. These receptors all stem from a man in his forties or fifties with Graves disease.

This clonotype came up many times. The chain is built from TRBV20-1 and TRBJ2-7; possible D gene TRBD1, 5 bases. V lost 1 base and J lost 0, with 10 bases in between. Per the germline V gene, CDR1 is DFQATT and CDR2 is SNEGSKA (reference sequence). This CDR3 region has 14 residues. The CDR3 DNA is TGCAGTGCTAGAGGAGGACACCTCTCCTACGAGCAGTACTTC. Residues: CSARGGHLSYEQYF.

This clonotype has a single count. A read error is possible here, since a much larger clone lies one base away. The chain uses TRBV12-3 or TRBV12-4 and TRBJ2-2; the D is unclear. The CDR3 is 15 residues long. Trimming left V 3 bases short and J 7 bases short, with 15 bases between. As DNA, the CDR3 is TGTGCCAGCAGTTTTCGCCCTTTGCTCGTCGGGGAGCTGTTTTTT. Residues: CASSFRPLLVGELFF.

This clonotype was picked up many times. This rearrangement joins TRBV2 to TRBJ2-7; the D call may be TRBD1 or TRBD2 (5 bases each). V shed 6 bases and J shed 2 bases, with 14 bases lying between them. The CDR3 totals 14 residues. Germline V gene lookup returns CDR1 SNHLY and CDR2 FYNNEI. The CDR3 DNA follows: TGTGCCAGCAGCGTCCGGGACGGTCCCTACGAGCAGTACTTC. This gives the protein CASSVRDGPYEQYF. Together with reference TRBV2 and TRBJ2-7, the CDR3 gives the full variable domain: EPEVTQTPSHQVTQMGQEVILRCVPISNHLYFYWYRQILGQKVEFLVSFYNNEISEKSEIFDDQFSVERPDGSNFTLKIRSTKLEDSAMYFCASSVRDGPYEQYFGPGTRLTVT.

This clonotype occurred a few times. The chain combines TRBV25-1 with TRBJ2-7, with TRBD2 matching 15 bases. Looked up from germline, CDR1 is MGHDK and CDR2 is SYGVNS. Losses at the gene ends were 5 bases for V and 7 bases for J; bases not matched to a gene: 9. The CDR3 length is 16 residues. CDR3 coding DNA: TGTGCCAGCAGTCCGACAGGGGGACTAGCGGGAGGTGAGCAGTACTTC. Translated: CASSPTGGLAGGEQYF.

Comment on this clonotype: This may stem from a read error, because a much larger clone lies one nucleotide away. The chain couples TRBV7-2 to TRBJ2-3; D is unresolved. Per germline, CDR1 SGHTA and CDR2 FQGNSA. V lost 5 bases, J lost 6 bases, and 9 bases lay in between. This CDR3 is 12 amino acids long. In nucleotides, the CDR3 is TGTGCCAGCAGCATTAGCAAGGATACGCAGTATTTT. Its protein is CASSISKDTQYF.

This clonotype was counted many times. This sequence joins TRBV3-1 and TRBJ2-2, with unresolved D. Germline loops: CDR1 LGHDT, CDR2 YNNKEL (reference sequence). The CDR3 contains 12 residues. Deletions cut 4 bases from V and 3 bases from J, with 3 bases between. Written as DNA, the CDR3 is TGTGCCAGCAGCCTGTACACCGGGGAGCTGTTTTTT. Its translation is CASSLYTGELFF.

For this clonotype: A clone one base away is much larger, so this may be a read error. V usage is TRBV2 and J usage is TRBJ2-7; 10 nucleotides agree with TRBD2. Germline V lookup: CDR1 SNHLY, CDR2 FYNNEI. The CDR3 is 15 amino acids. With V trimmed by 6 bases and J by 7 bases, 12 bases remained unmatched. Here the CDR3 reads CASRDSGRSYNEQYF. CDR3 coding DNA: TGTGCCAGCAGGGATAGCGGGAGGTCCTACAATGAGCAGTACTTC.

There are many counts of this clonotype. The J gene is TRBJ2-1, the V gene TRBV28; TRBD2 matches 11 bases. V lost 2 bases and J lost 4; bases outside the gene matches: 13. Germline assignment: CDR1 MDHEN and CDR2 SYDVKM. The CDR3 consists of 19 residues. In DNA form, the CDR3 reads TGTGCCAGCAGTTTACCCCGACAAACTAGCGGGAGTTTTTACAATGAGCAGTTCTTC. Translating gives CASSLPRQTSGSFYNEQFF.

The chain combines TRBV5-4 with TRBJ1-2; D call uncertain. V was cut by 4 bases and J by 4 bases, with 8 bases left in between. The CDR3 has 12 residues. The germline V gene has CDR1 SGHNT and CDR2 YYREEE (reference sequence). The CDR3 sequence: CASSADGYGYTF. DNA of the CDR3: TGTGCCAGCAGCGCCGACGGCTATGGCTACACCTTC.

This clonotype came up many times. The CDR3 coding sequence is TGTGCCAGCAGTTATCGACGTATCTCCTACAATGAGCAGTTCTTC. Translated, it gives CASSYRRISYNEQFF. The V gene is TRBV28, the J gene TRBJ2-1; D remains unclear. Looked up from germline, CDR1 is MDHEN and CDR2 is SYDVKM. The V end was cut by 4 bases, the J end by 0 bases, with 10 bases between. The CDR3 length is 15 residues.

This clonotype occurred many times. This chain uses TRBV5-4 with TRBJ1-1; no clear D. Germline assignment: CDR1 SGHNT and CDR2 YYREEE (reference sequence). The CDR3 length is 15 residues. The V gene lost 3 bases and the J gene lost 3 bases, with 15 bases spanning the gap. CDR3 DNA: TGTGCCAGCAGCTCAATGGAGCGTCGGGACACTGAAGCTTTCTTT. Its translation is CASSSMERRDTEAFF.

This clonotype occurred a few times. The chain carries TRBV29-1 and TRBJ2-7; tentative D call: TRBD1 (6 bases). The CDR3 has 14 amino acids. V dropped 4 bases and J dropped 3 bases, with 16 bases sitting between them. Per germline, CDR1 SQVTM and CDR2 ANQGSEA. DNA of the CDR3: TGCAGCGTTGTAGGTCGGGACACAGTCTACGAGCAGTACTTC. Translating gives CSVVGRDTVYEQYF.

This clonotype was found many times. The chain joins TRBV20-1 to TRBJ2-5; 8 positions match TRBD1. Germline CDR1 and CDR2: DFQATT and SNEGSKA (reference sequence). The CDR3 sequence is 13 residues long. The ends lost 5 bases at V and 5 bases at J; junction bases unmatched: 7. The CDR3: CSAGQGLGETQYF. The CDR3 DNA reads TGCAGTGCTGGACAGGGTCTGGGGGAGACCCAGTACTTC.

This clonotype has at least ten counts. The chain uses TRBV28 and TRBJ1-5, with a weak D call TRBD1 (5 bases). Between the trimmed V and J ends, which lost 5 bases and 6 bases, there was a span of 11 bases. Germline V gene data show CDR1 as MDHEN and CDR2 as SYDVKM. CDR3 length: 13 amino acids. The CDR3 region has the DNA TGTGCCAGCAGTAACCAGGGAGGTCAGCCCCAGCATTTT. Residues: CASSNQGGQPQHF.